The 7 T cell receptor beta chains in this list originate from one sample, sequenced in a study of cytomegalovirus exposure and HLA in healthy donors. The PCR used 60 Vbeta and 13 Jbeta primers. Here immunoSEQ multiplex PCR was the method, and the copy in TCRdb shows in-frame clones only, minus some. The top ten hold just over 2% of the sample, which has approximately 100,000 clones, 60% to 80% seen once. Sequencing used PBMCs. Receptor source: a human donor in good health.

The chain joins TRBV7-2 to TRBJ2-5; 8 bases match TRBD1. Germline V lookup: CDR1 SGHTA, CDR2 FQGNSA. The CDR3 covers 16 residues. The V segment lost 5 bases and the J segment 5 bases; nucleotides outside the gene matches: 13. The CDR3 here is CASSPNTGGVRETQYF. In nucleotides, the CDR3 is TGTGCCAGCAGCCCCAACACAGGGGGTGTTAGGGAGACCCAGTACTTC.

The chain employs TRBV9 and TRBJ1-1; 8 bases align to TRBD1. This CDR3 comprises 14 residues. The V gene's germline CDR1 is SGDLS and CDR2 YYNGEE. Trimming at V came to 7 bases and at J to 0 bases, leaving 5 bases not matched to a gene. The CDR3 sequence: CASGRQGMNTEAFF. CDR3 DNA: TGTGCCAGCGGACGACAGGGGATGAACACTGAAGCTTTCTTT.

The chain couples TRBV19 to TRBJ2-7; 7 bases agree with TRBD1. The CDR3 is 12 residues long. From germline, CDR1 is LNHDA and CDR2 SQIVND (reference sequence). The ends lost 6 bases at V and 5 bases at J; junction bases unmatched: 4. This CDR3 is CASSGTVHEQYF. The DNA of the CDR3 is TGTGCCAGTAGCGGGACAGTTCACGAGCAGTACTTC.

The chain has TRBV6-5 and TRBJ2-2; tentatively, D is TRBD1 (5 bases). V was pared by 4 bases and J by 6 bases, with 9 bases between. Germline CDR1 MNHEY, CDR2 SVGAGI. The CDR3 totals 13 residues. Here the CDR3 reads CASSSQVPGELFF. The CDR3 nucleotides read TGTGCCAGCAGTTCACAGGTTCCCGGGGAGCTGTTTTTT.

The V call is TRBV5-1, the J call TRBJ1-2, with 7 bases identical to TRBD1. CDR1 and CDR2 (germline): SGHRS, YFSETQ. The CDR3 is 15 amino acids. The J segment lost 6 bases and the V segment lost 4 bases, leaving 12 bases of the junction unmatched. This CDR3 is CASSVGQTSIDGYTF. For the CDR3, the DNA is TGCGCCAGCAGCGTGGGACAGACCTCGATCGATGGCTACACCTTC.

V gene TRBV6-5 combines with J gene TRBJ2-2; 7 bases are shared with TRBD2. V was pared by 3 bases and J by 6 bases, with 7 bases of the junction left unmatched. Germline CDR1 and CDR2: MNHEY and SVGAGI. The CDR3 totals 15 residues. The CDR3 is CASSYVGRGAGELFF. DNA for the CDR3: TGTGCCAGCAGTTATGTAGGTCGGGGGGCCGGGGAGCTGTTTTTT.

The chain combines TRBV7-2 with TRBJ2-3; 11 bases fit TRBD2. Germline V gene lookup returns CDR1 SGHTA and CDR2 FQGNSA. The V segment lost 5 bases and the J segment 4 bases; nucleotides outside the gene matches: 5. The CDR3 loop spans 15 amino acids. The CDR3 DNA reads TGTGCCAGCAGCAGTAGCGGGGGGGTTGCAGATACGCAGTATTTT. Translating gives CASSSSGGVADTQYF.